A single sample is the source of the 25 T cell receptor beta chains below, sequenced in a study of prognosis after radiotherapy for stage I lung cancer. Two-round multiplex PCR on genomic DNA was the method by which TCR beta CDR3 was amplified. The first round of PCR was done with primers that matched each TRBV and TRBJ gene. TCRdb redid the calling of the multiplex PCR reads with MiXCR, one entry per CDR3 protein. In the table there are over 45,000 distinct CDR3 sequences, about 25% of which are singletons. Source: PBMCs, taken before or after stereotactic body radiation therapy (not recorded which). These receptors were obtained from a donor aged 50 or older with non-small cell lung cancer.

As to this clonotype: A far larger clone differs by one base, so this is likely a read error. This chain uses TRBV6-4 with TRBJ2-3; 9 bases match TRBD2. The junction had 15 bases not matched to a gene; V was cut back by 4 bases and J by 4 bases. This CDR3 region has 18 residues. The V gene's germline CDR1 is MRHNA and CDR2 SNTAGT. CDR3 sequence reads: CASSVFPPGLASADTQYF. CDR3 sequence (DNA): TGTGCCAGCAGTGTCTTTCCTCCGGGACTAGCATCTGCAGATACGCAGTATTTT.

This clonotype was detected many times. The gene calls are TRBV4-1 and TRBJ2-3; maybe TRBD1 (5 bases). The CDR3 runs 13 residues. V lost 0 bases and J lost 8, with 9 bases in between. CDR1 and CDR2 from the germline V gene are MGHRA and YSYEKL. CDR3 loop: CASSQDGRGTQYF. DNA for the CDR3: TGCGCCAGCAGCCAAGATGGAAGGGGTACGCAGTATTTT.

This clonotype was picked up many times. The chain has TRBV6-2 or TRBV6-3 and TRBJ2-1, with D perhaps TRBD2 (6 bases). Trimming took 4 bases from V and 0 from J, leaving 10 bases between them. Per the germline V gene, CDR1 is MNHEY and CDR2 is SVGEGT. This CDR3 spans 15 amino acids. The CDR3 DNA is TGTGCCAGCAGTTCCGGGGGTAGCTCCTACAATGAGCAGTTCTTC. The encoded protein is CASSSGGSSYNEQFF.

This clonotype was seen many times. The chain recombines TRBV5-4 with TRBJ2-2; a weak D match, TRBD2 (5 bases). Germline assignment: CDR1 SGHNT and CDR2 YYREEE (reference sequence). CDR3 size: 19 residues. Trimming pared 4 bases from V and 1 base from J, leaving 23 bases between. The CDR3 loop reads CASSVRVTRTERNTGELFF. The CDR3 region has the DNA TGTGCCAGCAGCGTGAGGGTAACCCGGACCGAGCGGAACACCGGGGAGCTGTTTTTT.

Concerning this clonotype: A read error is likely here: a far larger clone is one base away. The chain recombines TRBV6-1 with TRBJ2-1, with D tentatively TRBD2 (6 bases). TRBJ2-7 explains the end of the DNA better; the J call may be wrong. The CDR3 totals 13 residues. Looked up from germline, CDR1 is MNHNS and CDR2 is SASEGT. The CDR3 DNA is TGTGCCAGCGGGGAGGTGAACTCCTACGAGCAGTACTTC. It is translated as CASGEVNSYEQYF.

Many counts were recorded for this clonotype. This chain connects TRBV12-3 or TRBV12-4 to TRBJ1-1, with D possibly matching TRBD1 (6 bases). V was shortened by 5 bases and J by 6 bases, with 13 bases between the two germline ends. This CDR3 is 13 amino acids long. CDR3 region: CASSRNRGPEAFF. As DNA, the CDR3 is TGTGCCAGCAGTCGCAACCGGGGGCCTGAAGCTTTCTTT.

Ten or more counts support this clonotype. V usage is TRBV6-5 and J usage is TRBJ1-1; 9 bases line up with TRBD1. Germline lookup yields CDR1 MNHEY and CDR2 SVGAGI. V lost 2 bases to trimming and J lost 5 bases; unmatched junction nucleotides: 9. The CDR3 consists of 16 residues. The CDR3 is CASSYPLGQGNTEAFF. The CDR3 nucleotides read TGTGCCAGCAGTTACCCTCTAGGACAGGGGAATACTGAAGCTTTCTTT.

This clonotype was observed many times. CDR3 sequence: CASSESENYGYTF. The CDR3 region has the DNA TGTGCCAGCAGTGAGTCAGAGAACTATGGCTACACCTTC. V usage is TRBV25-1 and J usage is TRBJ1-2; D remains ambiguous. Trimming removed 3 bases at V and 2 bases at J, with 7 bases between. This CDR3 is 13 amino acids long. Germline V CDR1 and CDR2: MGHDK, SYGVNS.

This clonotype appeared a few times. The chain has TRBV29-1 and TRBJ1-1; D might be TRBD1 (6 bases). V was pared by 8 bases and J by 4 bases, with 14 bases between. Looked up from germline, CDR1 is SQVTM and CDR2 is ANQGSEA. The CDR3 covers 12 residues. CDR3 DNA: TGCAGCATAACCAGGGGAGGCACTGAAGCTTTCTTT. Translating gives CSITRGGTEAFF.

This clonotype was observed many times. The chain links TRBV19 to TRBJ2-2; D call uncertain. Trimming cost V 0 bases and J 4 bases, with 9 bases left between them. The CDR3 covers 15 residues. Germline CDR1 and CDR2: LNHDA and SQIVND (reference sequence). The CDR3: CASSIEGWVTGELFF. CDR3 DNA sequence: TGTGCCAGTAGTATAGAAGGGTGGGTCACCGGGGAGCTGTTTTTT.

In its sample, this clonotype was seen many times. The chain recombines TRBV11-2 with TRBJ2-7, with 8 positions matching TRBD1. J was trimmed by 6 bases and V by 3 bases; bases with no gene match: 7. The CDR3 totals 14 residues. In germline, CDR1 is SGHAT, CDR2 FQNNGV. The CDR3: CASSFSARGLEQYF. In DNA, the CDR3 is TGTGCCAGCAGCTTTTCGGCCAGGGGGCTCGAGCAGTACTTC.

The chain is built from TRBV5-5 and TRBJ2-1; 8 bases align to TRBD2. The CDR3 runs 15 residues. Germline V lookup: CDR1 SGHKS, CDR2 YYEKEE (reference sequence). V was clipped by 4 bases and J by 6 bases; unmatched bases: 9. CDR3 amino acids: CASSLVPGGSNEQFF. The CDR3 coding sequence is TGTGCCAGCAGCCTGGTGCCGGGGGGGAGCAATGAGCAGTTCTTC.

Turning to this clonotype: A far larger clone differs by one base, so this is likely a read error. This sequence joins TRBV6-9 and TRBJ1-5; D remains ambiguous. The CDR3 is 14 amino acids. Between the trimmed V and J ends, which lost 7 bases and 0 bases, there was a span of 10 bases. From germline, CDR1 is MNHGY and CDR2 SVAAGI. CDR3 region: CASNHGSSNQPQHF. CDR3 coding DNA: TGTGCCAGCAACCACGGGAGTAGCAATCAGCCCCAGCATTTT.

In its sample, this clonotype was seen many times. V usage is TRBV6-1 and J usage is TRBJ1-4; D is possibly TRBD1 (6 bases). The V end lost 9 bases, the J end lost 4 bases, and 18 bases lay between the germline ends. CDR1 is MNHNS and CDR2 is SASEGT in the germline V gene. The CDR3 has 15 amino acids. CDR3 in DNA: TGTGCCAGTTCAGCCGGGGGGGCGGTTAATGAAAAACTGTTTTTT. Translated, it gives CASSAGGAVNEKLFF.

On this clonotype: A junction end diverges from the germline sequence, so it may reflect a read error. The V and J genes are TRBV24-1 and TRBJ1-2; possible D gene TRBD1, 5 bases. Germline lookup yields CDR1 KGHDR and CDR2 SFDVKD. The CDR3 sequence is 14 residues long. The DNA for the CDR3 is TGTTCCACCAGTGACCTCGGGACCCCCTATTGCTACACCTTC. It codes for CSTSDLGTPYCYTF.

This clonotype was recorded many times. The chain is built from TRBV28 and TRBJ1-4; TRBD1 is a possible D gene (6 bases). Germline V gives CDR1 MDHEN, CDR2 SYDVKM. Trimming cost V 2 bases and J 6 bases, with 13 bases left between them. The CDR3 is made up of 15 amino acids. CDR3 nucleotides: TGTGCCAGCAGTTTAAACCAGGGGCTAGATGAAAAACTGTTTTTT. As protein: CASSLNQGLDEKLFF. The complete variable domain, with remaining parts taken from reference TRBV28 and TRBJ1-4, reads DVKVTQSSRYLVKRTGEKVFLECVQDMDHENMFWYRQDPGLGLRLIYFSYDVKMKEKGDIPEGYSVSREKKERFSLILESASTNQTSMYLCASSLNQGLDEKLFFGSGTQLSVL.

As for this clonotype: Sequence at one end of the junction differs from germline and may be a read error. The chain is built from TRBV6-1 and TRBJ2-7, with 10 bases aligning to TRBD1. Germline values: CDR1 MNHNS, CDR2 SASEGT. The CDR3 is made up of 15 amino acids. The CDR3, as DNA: TGTTCCAGCAGTGACGTCGGACAGGGGGCCTACGAGCAGTACTTC. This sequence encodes CSSSDVGQGAYEQYF.

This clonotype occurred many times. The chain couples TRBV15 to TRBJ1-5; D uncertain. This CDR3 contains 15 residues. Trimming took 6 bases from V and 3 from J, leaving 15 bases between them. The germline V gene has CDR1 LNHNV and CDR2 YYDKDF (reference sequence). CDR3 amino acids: CATRGGGSTNQPQHF. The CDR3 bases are TGTGCCACCAGGGGAGGAGGGTCGACCAATCAGCCCCAGCATTTT.

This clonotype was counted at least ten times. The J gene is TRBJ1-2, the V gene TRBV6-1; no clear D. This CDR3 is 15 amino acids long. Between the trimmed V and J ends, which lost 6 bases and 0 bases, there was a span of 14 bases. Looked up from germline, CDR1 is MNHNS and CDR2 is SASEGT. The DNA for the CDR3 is TGTGCCAGCAGCCCTGACCTCAACCCTAACTATGGCTACACCTTC. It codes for CASSPDLNPNYGYTF.

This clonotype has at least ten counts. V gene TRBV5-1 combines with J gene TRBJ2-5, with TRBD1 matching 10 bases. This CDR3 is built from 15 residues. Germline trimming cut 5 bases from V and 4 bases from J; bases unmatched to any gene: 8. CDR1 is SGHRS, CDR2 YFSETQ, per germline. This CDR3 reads CASRQTGGEGETQYF. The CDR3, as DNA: TGCGCCAGCAGACAGACAGGGGGCGAGGGAGAGACCCAGTACTTC.

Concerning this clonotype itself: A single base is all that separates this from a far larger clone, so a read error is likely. The CDR3 DNA reads as TGTGCCAGCAGTTCAGGACCCCCGCGGCAGACCCAGCATTTT. It codes for CASSSGPPRQTQHF. J is TRBJ1-5 and V is TRBV6-9; D gene uncertain. V was trimmed by 4 bases and J by 11 bases, leaving 18 bases between them. There are 14 residues in the CDR3. Germline V gives CDR1 MNHGY, CDR2 SVAAGI.

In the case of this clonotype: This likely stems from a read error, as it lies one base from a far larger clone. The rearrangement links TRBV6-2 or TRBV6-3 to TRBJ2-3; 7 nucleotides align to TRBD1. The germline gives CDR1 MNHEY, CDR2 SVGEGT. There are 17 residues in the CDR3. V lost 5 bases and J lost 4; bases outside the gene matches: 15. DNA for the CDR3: TGTGCCAGCAGTGGGGTGGGTAGGCAGGGGGATCCAGATACGCAGTATTTT. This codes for CASSGVGRQGDPDTQYF.

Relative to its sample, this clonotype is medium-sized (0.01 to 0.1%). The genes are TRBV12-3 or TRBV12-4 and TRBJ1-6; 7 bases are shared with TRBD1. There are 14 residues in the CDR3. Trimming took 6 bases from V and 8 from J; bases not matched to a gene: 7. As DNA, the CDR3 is TGTGCCAGCAGCCGACAGGGCCCTGATTCACCCCTCCACTTT. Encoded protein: CASSRQGPDSPLHF.

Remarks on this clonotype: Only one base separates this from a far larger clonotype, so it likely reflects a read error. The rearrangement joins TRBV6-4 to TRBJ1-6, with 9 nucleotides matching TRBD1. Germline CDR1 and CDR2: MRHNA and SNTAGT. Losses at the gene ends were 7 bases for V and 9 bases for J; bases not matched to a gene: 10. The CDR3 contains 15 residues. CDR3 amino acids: CASIYSGTGSSPLHF. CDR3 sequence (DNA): TGTGCCAGCATTTACTCGGGGACAGGGAGTTCACCCCTCCACTTT.

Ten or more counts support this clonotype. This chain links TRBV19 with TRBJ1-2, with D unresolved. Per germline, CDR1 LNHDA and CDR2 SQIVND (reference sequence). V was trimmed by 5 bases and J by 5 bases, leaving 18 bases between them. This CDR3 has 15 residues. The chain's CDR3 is CASSGPLDGIYGYTF. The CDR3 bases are TGTGCCAGTAGTGGTCCCCTGGACGGGATTTATGGCTACACCTTC.